This TCR beta chain derives from a study of T cells in Graves' hyperthyroidism and ophthalmopathy. Study-level findings and limits: Model output signaled ophthalmopathy a median 6.5 months ahead of onset.

Germline V CDR1 and CDR2: SGHRS, YFSETQ. This CDR3 region has 13 residues. Trimming shortened V by 3 bases and J by 6 bases, and 9 bases separated the two germline ends. On this clonotype: Its antigen is unidentified.

Amplification yielded TCR beta CDR3 regions, with RNA transcripts as the source. In the first-round RT-PCR of the TCR CDR3, the HTBI primer set was used. TCRdb used MiXCR to reprocess the multiplex PCR reads, holding one entry per CDR3 protein. This table holds about half a million distinct CDR3 sequences, around a fifth found once. This sequence joins TRBV5-1 and TRBJ2-2, with unresolved D. Sequencing was performed on blood. The receptor was isolated from a woman between 65 and 79 years old with Graves' ophthalmopathy. CDR3 region: CASSSLVAGELFF. The CDR3 DNA reads TGCGCCAGCAGCTCCTTAGTCGCCGGGGAGCTGTTTTTT.